The text below deals with one T cell receptor (beta chain). Germline V gene lookup returns CDR1 MNHEY and CDR2 SVGAGI. There are 14 residues in the CDR3. V shed 7 bases, J shed 5 bases, and the junction held 8 bases outside the gene matches. As processed by the authors: Counts of nucleated cells, estimated from reference gene primer amplification, were obtained. The table came from immunoSEQ multiplex PCR; TCRdb's copy has only in-frame clones and leaves some out. That table furnishes V, J and clone size, whereas the DNA furnished D and trimming. The sample has 150,000 to 200,000 clones; 80% to 90% are singletons. The data stem from a study of blood T cell repertoires in COVID-19. Looking at the study overall: Samples representing acute and convalescent COVID-19 were sourced from the United States, Italy and Spain. Nucleic acid was either cDNA or gDNA, and it came from T cells, B-cell-depleted T cells, or PBMCs.

The rearrangement uses TRBV6-5 and TRBJ1-2; 9 bases agree with TRBD1. The clonotype originates from a human donor with active or convalescent COVID-19. The donor label of this sample is uncertain. Material: peripheral blood. The CDR3, as DNA: TGTGCCAGCACCCCACAGGGGGCGAGGTATGGCTACACCTTC. Amino acids: CASTPQGARYGYTF.